These 5 T cell receptor beta chains were all obtained from the same sample, sequenced in a study of vaccination effects on CD4 cells after COVID-19. Some clones are missing from TCRdb's copy, which holds only in-frame ones; the method was immunoSEQ multiplex PCR. The table includes 20,000 to 30,000 clones, about 70% detected once. Antigen-specific CD4+ T cell clonotypes were called by their expansion after viral peptide-pool culture in ViraFEST. Subsequent to a culture period of roughly 11 days, CD4+ T cells were isolated. All study participants received two doses of BNT162b2 or mRNA-1273 vaccine. The antigens these receptors bind are not known. The sample in question was CD4+ T cells from PBMCs cultured with SARS-CoV-2 spike peptides, obtained after COVID-19 vaccination. The receptors derive from a human donor who received a COVID-19 vaccine.

This clone was picked up one time. This rearrangement joins TRBV10-3 to TRBJ2-1; 11 nucleotides line up with TRBD2. J lost 5 bases, V lost 4 bases, and 7 bases had no gene match. The CDR3 is made up of 16 amino acids. Germline loops: CDR1 ENHRY, CDR2 SYGVKD. The CDR3 DNA reads as TGTGCCATCAGTGGGACTAGCGGGCCCGGCCACAATGAGCAGTTCTTC. Protein: CAISGTSGPGHNEQFF.

This rearrangement joins TRBV12-3 or TRBV12-4 to TRBJ2-7, with no clear D. The CDR3 loop spans 13 amino acids. V lost 6 bases to trimming and J lost 5 bases, with 14 bases between them. The CDR3 DNA follows: TGTGCCAGCAGCGCCGGCACAAGGGACGAGCAGTACTTC. Protein product: CASSAGTRDEQYF.

This clone has only a few counts. The CDR3 loop reads CASSLTGYGYGYTF. The CDR3 DNA sequence: TGTGCCAGCAGTCTTACAGGGTATGGCTATGGCTACACCTTC. The V call is TRBV27, the J call TRBJ1-2; a possible D gene is TRBD1 (6 bases). Trimming cost V 5 bases and J 4 bases, with 14 bases left between them. This CDR3 spans 14 amino acids. CDR1 is MNHEY and CDR2 is SMNVEV in the germline V gene (reference sequence).

There are a few counts of this clone. This sequence joins TRBV7-2 and TRBJ2-3; no firm D call. The CDR3 is made up of 14 amino acids. Trimming removed 5 bases at V and 0 bases at J, with 9 bases between. The V gene's germline CDR1 is SGHTA and CDR2 FQGNSA. The CDR3 reads CASSSRRSTDTQYF. The CDR3 DNA reads as TGTGCCAGCAGCAGTAGAAGGAGCACAGATACGCAGTATTTT. The full variable domain, with the rest looked up from reference TRBV7-2 and TRBJ2-3, is GAGVSQSPSNKVTEKGKDVELRCDPISGHTALYWYRQSLGQGLEFLIYFQGNSAPDKSGLPSDRFSAERTGGSVSTLTIQRTQQEDSAVYLCASSSRRSTDTQYFGPGTRLTVL.

There are a few counts of this clone. V gene TRBV18 combines with J gene TRBJ2-1; 7 bases are a match to TRBD2. From germline, CDR1 is KGHSH and CDR2 LQKENI. The CDR3 is 15 residues long. V gave up 3 bases and J gave up 7 bases; unmatched junction bases: 9. The CDR3 sequence: CASSPGLADGNEQFF. CDR3 nucleotides: TGTGCCAGCTCACCGGGTCTAGCGGACGGGAATGAGCAGTTCTTC.